The present T cell receptor beta chain was sequenced within a study of control samples from healthy donors and cancer patients. Germline CDR1 is LGHDT and CDR2 is YNNKEL (reference sequence). V was pared by 2 bases and J by 3 bases, with 13 bases between. The CDR3 is 15 amino acids. The repertoire was sequenced with immunoSEQ multiplex PCR; TCRdb's copy has only in-frame clones and lacks some. This repertoire shows around 100,000 clones, around nine tenths found once; its top ten account for about 4%. The sample taken for sequencing was blood. This sequence joins TRBV3-1 (or the pseudogene TRBV3-2) and TRBJ1-1, with a tentative D call TRBD1 (6 bases). The sequence was collected from a woman between 18 and 29 years old in good health. The CDR3 DNA is TGTGCCAGCAGCCAACGTGGGGGGGCGTACACTGAAGCTTTCTTT. Its translation is CASSQRGGAYTEAFF.